Each of the 21 T cell receptor beta chains below was sequenced from the same sample in a study of human T cells and chemical hapten exposure. Time point noted: patch test 2, 6 weeks after DPC sensitization. Indicated treatment: therapeutic diphenylcyclopropenone sensitization with weekly scalp DPC. TCRdb recomputed calls from the RACE reads with MiXCR, one row per CDR3 protein. Of 90,000 to 110,000 distinct CDR3 sequences in the sample, about a tenth were seen once. The sample consisted of whole blood, taken in connection with sensitization to the hapten diphenylcyclopropenone (DPC). These receptors were obtained from a woman in her thirties or forties with alopecia areata. Some clones in this sample may be carry-over from other donors' samples.

The sample holds many counts of this clonotype. The V and J genes are TRBV7-2 and TRBJ1-1; 8 bases line up with TRBD1. Germline CDR1 reads SGHTA; CDR2 reads FQGNSA. The CDR3 is 13 residues long. The V and J ends lost 4 bases and 3 bases, in that order; junction bases with no gene match: 1. In nucleotides, the CDR3 is TGTGCCAGCAGCTCGGACAGGGACACTGAAGCTTTCTTT. It yields the protein CASSSDRDTEAFF.

This clonotype was recorded many times. This chain links TRBV12-3 or TRBV12-4 with TRBJ2-6, with D perhaps matching TRBD1 (6 bases). Trimming took off 6 bases at V and 2 bases at J, with 20 bases between the two ends. The CDR3 totals 18 residues. CDR3 in DNA: TGTGCCAGCAGAGCCGGGACAAGCGCGCAAACTGGGGCCAACGTCCTGACTTTC. It yields the protein CASRAGTSAQTGANVLTF.

This chain uses TRBV7-8 with TRBJ1-5, with 7 bases identical to TRBD1. J gave up 0 bases and V 5 bases, and 7 bases lay outside the gene matches. Germline CDR1 and CDR2: SGHVS and FQNEAQ. This CDR3 is 16 amino acids long. CDR3 in amino acids: CASSVGGRNSNQPQHF. CDR3 DNA: TGTGCCAGCAGCGTAGGGGGCCGCAATAGCAATCAGCCCCAGCATTTT.

This clonotype was seen at least ten times. V usage is TRBV5-6 and J usage is TRBJ1-1; TRBD1 is a possible D gene (5 bases). Deletions cut 3 bases from V and 5 bases from J, with 11 bases between. Germline assignment: CDR1 SGHDT and CDR2 YYEEEE. This CDR3 has 13 amino acids. The CDR3 DNA sequence: TGTGCCAGCAGCTCCCTACAGGTTACTGAAGCTTTCTTT. Translating it yields CASSSLQVTEAFF.

This clonotype was seen many times. V and J are TRBV10-3 and TRBJ2-2; 9 positions match TRBD1. This CDR3 has 17 residues. V shed 10 bases, J shed 5 bases, and the junction held 17 bases outside the gene matches. Germline V gives CDR1 ENHRY, CDR2 SYGVKD. The CDR3 loop reads CATELGDRVRRTGELFF. The CDR3 coding sequence is TGTGCCACCGAGCTAGGGGACAGGGTTCGGCGGACCGGGGAGCTGTTTTTT.

This clonotype was recorded at least ten times. The chain has TRBV7-9 and TRBJ2-1; D unresolved. Germline loops: CDR1 SEHNR, CDR2 FQNEAQ (reference sequence). The CDR3 contains 14 residues. The ends were cut back, 3 bases at V and 0 bases at J, with 6 bases in the middle. The CDR3 DNA reads as TGTGCCAGCAGCTTGACGAGCTCCTACAATGAGCAGTTCTTC. Translation: CASSLTSSYNEQFF.

This clonotype was seen ten or more times. CDR3 sequence reads: CASSLNGKNIQYF. CDR3 DNA sequence: TGTGCCAGCAGTTTAAATGGCAAAAACATTCAGTACTTC. V usage is TRBV27 and J usage is TRBJ2-4; no definite D call. Germline V gene sequence: CDR1 MNHEY, CDR2 SMNVEV (reference sequence). V was pared by 2 bases and J by 3 bases, with 5 bases between. This CDR3 has 13 residues.

This clonotype was recorded only once. V gene TRBV6-2 or TRBV6-3 combines with J gene TRBJ2-2; TRBD2 matches at 7 bases. V shed 4 bases, J shed 3 bases, and the junction held 5 bases outside the gene matches. Germline CDR1 reads MNHEY; CDR2 reads SVGEGT. The CDR3 has 15 amino acids. The CDR3 region has the DNA TGTGCCAGCAGTTCAGGGACTACCTACACCGGGGAGCTGTTTTTT. Translating gives CASSSGTTYTGELFF.

This clonotype was detected only a few times. The chain couples TRBV2 to TRBJ2-2, with D possibly matching TRBD1 (5 bases). Germline V lookup: CDR1 SNHLY, CDR2 FYNNEI. This CDR3 contains 15 residues. V was clipped by 7 bases and J by 0 bases, with 12 bases between them. The CDR3 spells CASITGRANTGELFF. The CDR3 DNA reads as TGTGCCAGCATCACGGGCAGGGCGAACACCGGGGAGCTGTTTTTT.

This clonotype came up many times. The rearrangement joins TRBV5-1 to TRBJ2-7, with 10 bases aligning to TRBD1. This CDR3 contains 14 residues. The germline CDR1 and CDR2 sequences are SGHRS and YFSETQ. The J segment lost 2 bases and the V segment lost 3 bases, leaving 2 bases of the junction unmatched. CDR3 bases: TGCGCCAGCAGCTGGGACAGGGGTCCCTACGAGCAGTACTTC. Its protein is CASSWDRGPYEQYF.

The rearrangement joins TRBV6-1 to TRBJ2-3; TRBD1 might be the D (6 bases). Trimming took 6 bases from V and 2 from J, leaving 9 bases between them. The CDR3 is 13 amino acids. Per germline, CDR1 MNHNS and CDR2 SASEGT. CDR3: CASRQGNTDTQYF. DNA of the CDR3: TGTGCCAGCAGACAGGGCAACACAGATACGCAGTATTTT.

The chain links TRBV6-1 to TRBJ2-7, with 8 positions matching TRBD2. J gave up 0 bases and V 1 base, and 5 bases lay outside the gene matches. Germline V gene data show CDR1 as MNHNS and CDR2 as SASEGT. This CDR3 region has 16 residues. The CDR3 loop is CASSEGAAGGSYEQYF. CDR3 DNA sequence: TGTGCCAGCAGTGAAGGTGCGGCGGGGGGCTCCTACGAGCAGTACTTC.

Of note for this clonotype: A much bigger clone sits one base away, suggesting this may be a read error. This sequence joins TRBV7-2 and TRBJ1-2, with D uncertain. V was trimmed by 5 bases and J by 4 bases, leaving 5 bases between them. CDR3 length equals 11 residues. Germline values: CDR1 SGHTA, CDR2 FQGNSA. In DNA, the CDR3 is TGTGCCAGCAGCCAAACCTATGGCTACACCTTC. It yields the protein CASSQTYGYTF.

This clonotype was counted ten times or more. This chain links TRBV5-4 with TRBJ2-3, with D maybe TRBD2 (7 bases). This CDR3 is 15 amino acids long. CDR1 is SGHNT and CDR2 is YYREEE in the germline V gene (reference sequence). The germline V and J ends were trimmed by 0 bases and 5 bases, with 13 bases remaining between them. The CDR3 nucleotides read TGTGCCAGCAGCTTGGTGCCGGGGGGCGGAGATACGCAGTATTTT. Encoded protein: CASSLVPGGGDTQYF.

The CDR3 DNA reads TGCGCCAGCAGCCAAGAACTGGGGCCAAGGAGAAACACTGAAGCTTTCTTT. Residues: CASSQELGPRRNTEAFF. The chain recombines TRBV4-3 with TRBJ1-1; possible D gene TRBD1, 5 bases. The germline CDR1 and CDR2 sequences are LGHNA and YSLEER. Trimming removed 0 bases from V and 2 bases from J, with 16 bases in between. The CDR3 runs 17 residues.

Many counts were recorded for this clonotype. CDR3 bases: TGTGCCAGCAGTGTGGCCTCAAACACTGAAGCTTTCTTT. Translating it yields CASSVASNTEAFF. This rearrangement joins TRBV9 to TRBJ1-1; D uncertain. Germline V lookup: CDR1 SGDLS, CDR2 YYNGEE. This CDR3 has 13 residues. Trimming stripped 5 bases from V and 2 bases from J, with 10 bases between.

This clonotype was found a few times. V usage is TRBV6-6 and J usage is TRBJ2-7; 10 nucleotides line up with TRBD1. The germline gives CDR1 MNHNY, CDR2 SVGAGI (reference sequence). The CDR3 totals 15 residues. J lost 4 bases, V lost 4 bases, and 7 bases had no gene match. This chain's CDR3 is CASSFQTGGEYEQYF. In DNA form, the CDR3 reads TGTGCCAGCAGTTTTCAGACAGGGGGCGAGTACGAGCAGTACTTC.

At least ten counts were recorded for this clonotype. The genes are TRBV7-9 and TRBJ2-7; no reliable D call. The ends were cut back, 5 bases at V and 0 bases at J, with 14 bases in the middle. The CDR3 covers 15 residues. Germline assignment: CDR1 SEHNR and CDR2 FQNEAQ (reference sequence). For the CDR3, the DNA is TGTGCCAGCAGCCCCGGTGCGGTTTTCTCCTACGAGCAGTACTTC. It yields the protein CASSPGAVFSYEQYF.

This clonotype has ten or more counts. The chain carries TRBV12-3 or TRBV12-4 and TRBJ1-2, with 10 bases matching TRBD1. Trimming took 3 bases from V and 5 from J; bases not matched to a gene: 6. The CDR3 covers 15 residues. In DNA form, the CDR3 reads TGTGCCAGCAGTTTGGCGACAGGGGGCAAATATGGCTACACCTTC. It encodes CASSLATGGKYGYTF.

The CDR3 loop reads CASSLGWGSGANVLTF. The CDR3 nucleotides are TGTGCCAGCAGCTTAGGGTGGGGCTCTGGGGCCAACGTCCTGACTTTC. The chain recombines TRBV7-9 with TRBJ2-6; D unresolved. This CDR3 is 16 amino acids long. Trimming pared 1 base from V and 0 bases from J, leaving 7 bases between. Germline assignment: CDR1 SEHNR and CDR2 FQNEAQ (reference sequence). The variable domain in full, with the rest retrieved from reference TRBV7-9 and TRBJ2-6, is DTGVSQNPRHKITKRGQNVTFRCDPISEHNRLYWYRQTLGQGPEFLTYFQNEAQLEKSRLLSDRFSAERPKGSFSTLEIQRTEQGDSAMYLCASSLGWGSGANVLTFGAGSRLTVL.

The chain couples TRBV12-3 or TRBV12-4 to TRBJ1-2, with 7 bases identical to TRBD1. The CDR3 is made up of 15 amino acids. After removal of 5 bases from V and 4 bases from J, the junction contained 10 bases not matched to a gene. CDR3 bases: TGTGCCAGCAGTGACCGGGACAGACGCCTCTATGGCTACACCTTC. Translation gives CASSDRDRRLYGYTF.